These T cell receptor beta chains were read from a single sample in a study of identical twins. TCRdb analysed the 5' RACE reads with MiXCR anew, one entry per CDR3 protein. The profile shows around 490,000 distinct CDR3 sequences, approximately 15% of them singletons. This same sample was also part of a study on yellow fever vaccine responses in identical twins.

Sequenced sample: CD4+ T cells sorted from blood. These receptors came from a woman between 18 and 30 years old in good health. Both conserved end residues are trimmed from each CDR3. Each record gives: CDR3 protein, J gene, V gene.

ASSSLGTPYNEQF	TRBJ2-1	TRBV11-2
ASSQGNSGYNEQF	TRBJ2-1	TRBV3-1
ASSLGETGGELF	TRBJ2-2	TRBV7-9
ASSEVGAERTQY	TRBJ2-5	TRBV10-1
ASSQDRIFGYT	TRBJ1-2	TRBV14
ASSQEVSSMNTEAF	TRBJ1-1	TRBV4-3
ASGLMSNQPQH	TRBJ1-5	TRBV3-1
ASSPRFGGSGANVLT	TRBJ2-6	TRBV5-1
ASSQGGGLADDNEQF	TRBJ2-1	TRBV4-3
ASSQDLGSVGETF	TRBJ1-1	TRBV14
AISGGQKETQY	TRBJ2-5	TRBV10-3
ASSTRTGADTQY	TRBJ2-3	TRBV6-1
ASSVGQQETQY	TRBJ2-5	TRBV9
ASSSTGTGNGYEQY	TRBJ2-7	TRBV7-2
ASSHWERLASLREQF	TRBJ2-1	TRBV6-2/TRBV6-3
ASSRGTSGRGNEQF	TRBJ2-1	TRBV5-1
APLGYRGLLIYEQY	TRBJ2-7	TRBV10-1